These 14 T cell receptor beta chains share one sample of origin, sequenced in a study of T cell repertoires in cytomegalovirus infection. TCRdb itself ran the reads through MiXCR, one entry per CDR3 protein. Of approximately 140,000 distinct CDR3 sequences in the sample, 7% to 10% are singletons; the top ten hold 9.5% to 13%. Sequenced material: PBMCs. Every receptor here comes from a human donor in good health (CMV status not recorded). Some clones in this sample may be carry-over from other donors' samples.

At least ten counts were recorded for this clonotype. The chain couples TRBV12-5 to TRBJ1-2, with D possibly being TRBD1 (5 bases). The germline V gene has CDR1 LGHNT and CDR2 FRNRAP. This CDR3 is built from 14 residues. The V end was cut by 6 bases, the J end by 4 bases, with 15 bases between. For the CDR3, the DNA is TGTGCTAGTGGACCCGGGGCCCCCATCTATGGCTACACCTTC. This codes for CASGPGAPIYGYTF.

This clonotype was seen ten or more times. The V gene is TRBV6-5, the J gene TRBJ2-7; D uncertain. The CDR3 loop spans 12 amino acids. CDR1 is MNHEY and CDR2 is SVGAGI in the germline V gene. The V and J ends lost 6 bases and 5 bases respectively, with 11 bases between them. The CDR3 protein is CASRGPWDEQYF. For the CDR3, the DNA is TGTGCCAGCAGGGGCCCGTGGGACGAGCAGTACTTC.

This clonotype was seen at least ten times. CDR3 bases: TGTGCCAGCAGCTTCGGGGAGAATTCACCCCTCCACTTT. Translating it yields CASSFGENSPLHF. The genes are TRBV11-3 and TRBJ1-6; D gene ambiguous. The CDR3 has 13 residues. Germline V lookup: CDR1 SGHNT, CDR2 YENEEA. Between the trimmed V and J ends, which lost 3 bases and 7 bases, there was a span of 7 bases. The entire variable domain, with the rest obtained from reference TRBV11-3 and TRBJ1-6, is as follows: EAGVVQSPRYKIIEKKQPVAFWCNPISGHNTLYWYLQNLGQGPELLIRYENEEAVDDSQLPKDRFSAERLKGVDSTLKIQPAELGDSAVYLCASSFGENSPLHFGNGTRLTVT.

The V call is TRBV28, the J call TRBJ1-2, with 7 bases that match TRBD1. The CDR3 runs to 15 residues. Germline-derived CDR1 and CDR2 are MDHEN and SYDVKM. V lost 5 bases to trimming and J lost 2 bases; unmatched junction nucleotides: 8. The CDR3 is CASSRHRGFNYGYTF. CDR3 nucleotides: TGTGCCAGCAGTCGACACAGGGGCTTCAACTATGGCTACACCTTC.

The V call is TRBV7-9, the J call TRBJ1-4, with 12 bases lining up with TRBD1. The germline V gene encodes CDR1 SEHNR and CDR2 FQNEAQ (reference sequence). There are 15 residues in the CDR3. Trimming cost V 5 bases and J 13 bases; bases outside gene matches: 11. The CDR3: CASSPPGQGATGLFF. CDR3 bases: TGTGCCAGCAGCCCACCGGGACAGGGGGCGACCGGACTGTTTTTT.

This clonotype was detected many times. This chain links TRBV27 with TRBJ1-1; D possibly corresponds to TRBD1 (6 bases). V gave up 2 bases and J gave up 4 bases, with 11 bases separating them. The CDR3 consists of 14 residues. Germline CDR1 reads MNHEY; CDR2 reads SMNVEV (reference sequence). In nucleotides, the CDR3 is TGTGCCAGCAGTTTAAGGACAGACGGCACTGAAGCTTTCTTT. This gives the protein CASSLRTDGTEAFF.

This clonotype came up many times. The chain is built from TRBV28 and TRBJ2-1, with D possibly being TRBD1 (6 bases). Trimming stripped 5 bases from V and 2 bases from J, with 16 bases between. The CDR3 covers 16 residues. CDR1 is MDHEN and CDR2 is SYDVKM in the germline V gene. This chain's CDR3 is CASSTPHWGPYNEQFF. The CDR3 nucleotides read TGTGCCAGCAGTACCCCCCATTGGGGGCCCTACAATGAGCAGTTCTTC.

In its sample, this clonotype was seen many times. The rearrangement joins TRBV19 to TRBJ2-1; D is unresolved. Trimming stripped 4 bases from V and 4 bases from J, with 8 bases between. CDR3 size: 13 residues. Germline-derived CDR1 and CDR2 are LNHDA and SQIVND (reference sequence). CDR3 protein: CASSRSRYNEQFF. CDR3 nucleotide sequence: TGTGCCAGTAGTAGGTCTAGATACAATGAGCAGTTCTTC. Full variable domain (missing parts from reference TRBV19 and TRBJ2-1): DGGITQSPKYLFRKEGQNVTLSCEQNLNHDAMYWYRQDPGQGLRLIYYSQIVNDFQKGDIAEGYSVSREKKESFPLTVTSAQKNPTAFYLCASSRSRYNEQFFGPGTRLTVL.

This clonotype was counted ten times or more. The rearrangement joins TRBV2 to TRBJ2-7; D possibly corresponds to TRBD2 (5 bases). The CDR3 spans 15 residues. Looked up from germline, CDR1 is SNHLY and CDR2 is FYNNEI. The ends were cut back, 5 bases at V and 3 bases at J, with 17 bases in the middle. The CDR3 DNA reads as TGTGCCAGCAGTTTTGAGGGAGCTACCATCTACGAGCAGTACTTC. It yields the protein CASSFEGATIYEQYF.

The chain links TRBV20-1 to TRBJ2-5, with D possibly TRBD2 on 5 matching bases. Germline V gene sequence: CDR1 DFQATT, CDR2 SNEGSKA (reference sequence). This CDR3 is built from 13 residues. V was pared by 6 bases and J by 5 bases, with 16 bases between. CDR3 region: CSAPDEGLETQYF. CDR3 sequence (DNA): TGCAGTGCCCCGGACGAGGGCTTGGAGACCCAGTACTTC.

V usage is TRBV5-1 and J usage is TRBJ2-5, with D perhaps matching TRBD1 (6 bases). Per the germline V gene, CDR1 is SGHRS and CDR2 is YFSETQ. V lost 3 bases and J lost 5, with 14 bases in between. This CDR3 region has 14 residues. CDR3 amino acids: CASSSGQPGETQYF. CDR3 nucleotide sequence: TGCGCCAGCAGCTCCGGACAGCCCGGCGAGACCCAGTACTTC. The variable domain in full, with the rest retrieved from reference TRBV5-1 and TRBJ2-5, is KAGVTQTPRYLIKTRGQQVTLSCSPISGHRSVSWYQQTPGQGLQFLFEYFSETQRNKGNFPGRFSGRQFSNSRSEMNVSTLELGDSALYLCASSSGQPGETQYFGPGTRLLVL.

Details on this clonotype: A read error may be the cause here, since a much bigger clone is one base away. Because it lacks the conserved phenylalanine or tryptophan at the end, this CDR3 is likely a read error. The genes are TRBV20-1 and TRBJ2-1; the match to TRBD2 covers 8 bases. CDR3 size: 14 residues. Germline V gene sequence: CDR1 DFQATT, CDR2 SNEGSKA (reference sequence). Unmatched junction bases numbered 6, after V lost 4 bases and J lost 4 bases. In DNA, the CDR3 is TGCAGTGCTATTCGGGGGGGCCGTTACAATGAGCAGTTCTCC. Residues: CSAIRGGRYNEQFS.

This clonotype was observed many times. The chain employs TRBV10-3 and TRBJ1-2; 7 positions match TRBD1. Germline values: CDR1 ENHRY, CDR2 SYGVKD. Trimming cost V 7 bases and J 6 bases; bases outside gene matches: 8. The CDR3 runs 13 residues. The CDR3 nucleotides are TGTGCCATCACAACTCAAGGGGGCGATGGCTACACCTTC. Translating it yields CAITTQGGDGYTF.

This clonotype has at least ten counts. The CDR3 loop reads CASSRPGTGGKGNGYTF. DNA for the CDR3: TGTGCCAGCAGCCGTCCCGGGACAGGGGGCAAGGGAAATGGCTACACCTTC. The chain recombines TRBV28 with TRBJ1-2; 12 bases line up with TRBD1. The CDR3 totals 17 residues. Germline CDR1 MDHEN, CDR2 SYDVKM. The V gene end was trimmed by 6 bases and the J gene end by 6 bases; junction bases not matched to a gene: 14.